The present T cell receptor (beta chain) was sequenced within a study of cytomegalovirus exposure and HLA in healthy donors. At the level of the study: Out of fewer than 500 genotyped donors, less than 85% belonged to the Caucasian-associated ancestry cluster. Study-wide points: In a later analysis, TCR beta V- and J-gene trimming was associated with a missense DCLRE1C variant.

Both 60 Vbeta primers and 13 Jbeta primers went into the PCR. Profiled with immunoSEQ multiplex PCR; TCRdb holds only in-frame clones, not every one. The table has 150,000 to 200,000 clones, less than 90% seen once. On this clone itself: Its cognate antigen is unknown.

CDR3 length equals 14 residues. Looked up from germline, CDR1 is SEHNR and CDR2 is FQNEAQ (reference sequence). The V gene lost 6 bases and the J gene lost 0 bases, with 9 bases spanning the gap. Material for sequencing was PBMCs. The TCR comes from a girl between 10 and 17 years old in good health and CMV-seropositive. The chain employs TRBV7-9 and TRBJ1-5; D is unclear. The CDR3 coding sequence is TGTGCCAGCAGTCCTCAGCGTAGCAATCAGCCCCAGCATTTT. Translating gives CASSPQRSNQPQHF.